This T cell receptor beta chain was captured in a study of cytomegalovirus exposure and HLA in healthy donors. This clone was seen more than once but under ten times. Trimming removed 4 bases from V and 0 bases from J; junction bases left unmatched: 5. Germline V gives CDR1 SGHTA, CDR2 FQGTGA. CDR3 length: 16 residues. Donors sampled were nominally healthy, though unrecorded immune exposures were likely. A multiplex PCR was run with 60 Vbeta primers and 13 Jbeta primers. Data came from immunoSEQ multiplex PCR; TCRdb stores just in-frame clones and leaves some out. The table lists 95,000 to 150,000 clones, around 82% of them singletons, with approximately 1.2% in the top ten.

The chain employs TRBV7-3 and TRBJ1-3; 8 nucleotides align to TRBD1. The sequence derives from a female donor in good health and CMV-seronegative. Sample: PBMCs. CDR3 nucleotides: TGTGCCAGCAGCTCTCGACAGGGGCGCTCTGGAAACACCATATATTTT. This translates into CASSSRQGRSGNTIYF.